This T cell receptor (beta chain) is drawn from a study of Ad26.COV2.S vaccination and SARS-CoV-2 variants. Study results and caveats: Non-spike TCR breadth showed similarity between vaccine and placebo recipients. From the TCR breadth and depth analyses, total T cell responses may have been underestimated.

Data came from immunoSEQ multiplex PCR; TCRdb stores just in-frame clones and leaves some out. Among over 300,000 clones, under 90% were seen once, and the ten largest hold about 7.4%. This clone was counted only a few times. Its target is not known. Treatment: some 20 received Ad26.COV2.S at low or high dose, single or two shots; roughly five received placebo; per-sample allocation not given. Specimen acquisition occurred on day 63 following the initial vaccine or placebo injection. The source of this sequence is a person aged 18-60 years who received the Ad26.COV2.S COVID-19 vaccine or a placebo. The starting material was peripheral blood, obtained in a trial of Ad26.COV2.S vaccine versus placebo.

The CDR3 region is CAISNRGRDTQYF. The CDR3 DNA sequence: TGTGCCATCAGTAACAGGGGAAGAGATACGCAGTATTTT. This chain links TRBV10-3 with TRBJ2-3, with TRBD1 identical over 7 bases. This CDR3 has 13 residues. Germline CDR1 reads ENHRY; CDR2 reads SYGVKD. The trim removed 5 bases at V and 5 bases at J, leaving 4 bases unmatched.